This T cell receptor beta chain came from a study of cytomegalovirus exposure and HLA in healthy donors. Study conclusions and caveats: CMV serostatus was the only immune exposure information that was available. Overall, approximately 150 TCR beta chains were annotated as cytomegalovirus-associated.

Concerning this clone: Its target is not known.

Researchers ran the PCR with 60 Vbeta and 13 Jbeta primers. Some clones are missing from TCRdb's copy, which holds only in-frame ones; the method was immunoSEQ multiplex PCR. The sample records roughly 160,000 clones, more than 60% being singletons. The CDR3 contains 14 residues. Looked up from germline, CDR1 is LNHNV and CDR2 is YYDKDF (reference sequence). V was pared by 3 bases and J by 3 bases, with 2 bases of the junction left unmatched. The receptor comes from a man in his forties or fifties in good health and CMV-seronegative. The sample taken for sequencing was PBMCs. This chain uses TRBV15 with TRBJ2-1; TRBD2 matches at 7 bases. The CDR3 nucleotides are TGTGCCACCAGCAGTCCGGGGGGCTACAATGAGCAGTTCTTC. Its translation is CATSSPGGYNEQFF. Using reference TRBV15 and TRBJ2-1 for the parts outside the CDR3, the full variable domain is DAMVIQNPRYQVTQFGKPVTLSCSQTLNHNVMYWYQQKSSQAPKLLFHYYDKDFNNEADTPDNFQSRRPNTSFCFLDIRSPGLGDTAMYLCATSSPGGYNEQFFGPGTRLTVL.